The clone carrying this T cell receptor beta chain was recorded at least ten times. Its antigen is as yet unknown. The data are from a study of blood T cells in healthy people across ages. Notes on the study in general: Without sorted subsets, naive and antigen-experienced compartments could not be conclusively compared. Both naive CD4+ cell counts and diversity were greater in long-lived donors than in aged donors.

Trimming removed 7 bases from V and 5 bases from J, with 14 bases in between. The CDR3 runs to 13 residues. CDR1 and CDR2 from the germline V gene are SEHNR and FQNEAQ (reference sequence). For the second PCR, which ran for about 7 to 11 cycles, a sample-barcoded 5' primer and a J-beta primer mix were used. Every cDNA molecule carried a tag from a template-switch adaptor bearing 12 random nucleotides. TCRdb analysed the 5' RACE reads with MiXCR anew, one entry per CDR3 protein. The sample yields 600,000 or so distinct CDR3 sequences, roughly 31% seen once. The clonotype was recovered from a woman of 80 years or more in good health. The chain couples TRBV7-9 to TRBJ2-5; TRBD1 might be the D (6 bases). The sequenced sample was blood. The CDR3 is CASTRTRGETQYF. CDR3 sequence (DNA): TGTGCCAGCACCCGGACAAGGGGGGAGACCCAGTACTTC.